This T cell receptor beta chain was found in a study of technical replicates of blood from several donors. Trimming shortened V by 3 bases and J by 4 bases, and 7 bases separated the two germline ends. This CDR3 contains 12 residues. Germline values: CDR1 MGHDK, CDR2 SYGVNS. This clone was counted a single time. Assay: immunoSEQ multiplex PCR; the TCRdb copy retains only in-frame clones and omits some. Altogether roughly 85,000 clones are present, approximately 95% being singletons, with the ten largest covering around 0.25%. V is TRBV25-1 and J is TRBJ2-7; TRBD1 might be the D (5 bases). This clonotype was sampled from a human donor in good health. Sequencing was performed on T cells isolated from PBMCs. CDR3 amino acids: CASSDTGYEQYF. CDR3 in DNA: TGTGCCAGCAGTGATACAGGTTACGAGCAGTACTTC.